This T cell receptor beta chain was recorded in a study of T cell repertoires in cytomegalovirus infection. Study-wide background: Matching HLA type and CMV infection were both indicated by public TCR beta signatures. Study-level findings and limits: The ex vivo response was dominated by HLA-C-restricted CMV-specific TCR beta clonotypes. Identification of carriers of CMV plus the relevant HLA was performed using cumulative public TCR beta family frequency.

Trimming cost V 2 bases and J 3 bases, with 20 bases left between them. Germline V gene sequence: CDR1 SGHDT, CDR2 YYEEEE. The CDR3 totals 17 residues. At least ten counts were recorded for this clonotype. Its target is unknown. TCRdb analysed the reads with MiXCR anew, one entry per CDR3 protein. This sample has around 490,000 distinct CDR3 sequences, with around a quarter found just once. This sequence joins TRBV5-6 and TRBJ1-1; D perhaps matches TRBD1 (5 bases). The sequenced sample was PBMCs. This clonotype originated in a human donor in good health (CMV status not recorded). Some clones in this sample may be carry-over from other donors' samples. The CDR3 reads CASSFIGVGRRDTEAFF. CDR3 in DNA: TGTGCCAGCAGCTTCATAGGGGTAGGACGACGAGACACTGAAGCTTTCTTT.